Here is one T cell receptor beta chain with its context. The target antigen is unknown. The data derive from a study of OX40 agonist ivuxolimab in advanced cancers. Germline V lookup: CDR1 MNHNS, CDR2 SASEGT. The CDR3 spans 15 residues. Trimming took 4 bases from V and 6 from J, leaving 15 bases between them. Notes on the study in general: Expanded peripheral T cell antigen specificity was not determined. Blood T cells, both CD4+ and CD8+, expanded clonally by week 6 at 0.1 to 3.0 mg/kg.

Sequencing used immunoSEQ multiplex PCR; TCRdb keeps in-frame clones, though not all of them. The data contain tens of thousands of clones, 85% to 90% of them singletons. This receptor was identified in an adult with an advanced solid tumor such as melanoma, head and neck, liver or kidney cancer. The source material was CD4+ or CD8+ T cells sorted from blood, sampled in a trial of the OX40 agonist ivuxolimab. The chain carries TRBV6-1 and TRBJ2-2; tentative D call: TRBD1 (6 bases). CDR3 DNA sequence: TGTGCCAGCAGTGGACCGACCGCAGGGGCCGGGGAGCTGTTTTTT. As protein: CASSGPTAGAGELFF.